Shown below are 25 T cell receptor beta chains from a single sample sequenced in a study of regulatory T cells in long-lasting Graves disease. The time point denotes: newly diagnosed GD, antithyroid drugs for less than 3 months. Making the TCR library involved RNA that had been extracted from PBMCs. Building the TCR beta libraries relied on iRepertoire HTBI primers, and CDR3 regions underwent Arm-PCR. TCRdb fed the multiplex PCR reads into MiXCR, producing one record per CDR3 protein. The table shows about 530,000 distinct CDR3 sequences, with about 16% occurring only once. This sample was shared with a second study, whose subject was T cells in Graves' hyperthyroidism and ophthalmopathy.

The specimen was peripheral blood mononuclear cells (PBMCs), collected at new diagnosis, from a patient treated with antithyroid drugs. Receptor source: a woman aged 35-60 years with Graves disease.

The J gene is TRBJ1-6, the V gene TRBV7-3; 7 bases map to TRBD1. The CDR3 length is 14 residues. V trimming: 5 bases; J trimming: 6 bases; junction bases outside the gene matches: 4. Per germline, CDR1 SGHTA and CDR2 FQGTGA. CDR3 nucleotides: TGTGCCAGCAGCCAGGGACAGCCTAATTCACCCCTCCACTTT. Its protein product is CASSQGQPNSPLHF.

This clonotype appeared many times. The chain links TRBV12-3 or TRBV12-4 to TRBJ2-5; 10 bases align to TRBD2. The CDR3 sequence is 15 residues long. J was trimmed by 4 bases and V by 6 bases; bases with no gene match: 8. The CDR3 loop reads CASSGASGGVETQYF. The CDR3 DNA is TGTGCCAGCAGCGGGGCCAGCGGGGGGGTAGAGACCCAGTACTTC.

The V call is TRBV19, the J call TRBJ1-1, with D possibly matching TRBD1 (5 bases). The CDR3 totals 15 residues. Between the trimmed V and J ends, which lost 3 bases and 5 bases, there was a span of 16 bases. Germline values: CDR1 LNHDA, CDR2 SQIVND (reference sequence). For the CDR3, the DNA is TGTGCCAGTAGTATTTTCGGGGCAAAGGGGACTGAAGCTTTCTTT. Translating gives CASSIFGAKGTEAFF.

In this sample, this clonotype turned up many times. J is TRBJ1-1 and V is TRBV7-8; TRBD1 aligns across 7 bases. Unmatched junction bases numbered 9, after V lost 5 bases and J lost 0 bases. The CDR3 runs to 16 residues. CDR1 and CDR2 from the germline V gene are SGHVS and FQNEAQ. CDR3 nucleotides: TGTGCCAGCAGCCGACAGGGAATGGCCGTGAACACTGAAGCTTTCTTT. It yields the protein CASSRQGMAVNTEAFF.

The table lists this clonotype with many counts. V usage is TRBV6-1 and J usage is TRBJ1-5; perhaps TRBD1 as D (6 bases). The V and J ends lost 4 bases and 5 bases respectively, with 12 bases between them. In germline, CDR1 is MNHNS, CDR2 SASEGT. This CDR3 contains 14 residues. The CDR3, as DNA: TGTGCCAGCAGTGGCTTAGCAGGGGATCAGCCCCAGCATTTT. As protein: CASSGLAGDQPQHF.

This clonotype was counted between two and nine times. The chain has TRBV28 and TRBJ1-6, with D possibly being TRBD1 (5 bases). V gave up 7 bases and J gave up 5 bases, with 9 bases separating them. This CDR3 comprises 13 residues. Germline-derived CDR1 and CDR2 are MDHEN and SYDVKM. The CDR3 loop is CASIRGNNSPLHF. As DNA, the CDR3 is TGTGCCAGCATAAGGGGAAATAATTCACCCCTCCACTTT.

The rearrangement joins TRBV29-1 to TRBJ2-7, with D possibly being TRBD1 (5 bases). The CDR3 consists of 13 residues. The germline V and J ends were trimmed by 4 bases and 3 bases, with 13 bases remaining between them. Per the germline V gene, CDR1 is SQVTM and CDR2 is ANQGSEA. The CDR3 nucleotides read TGCAGCGTTGGTTCCAGGGCTCTCTACGAGCAGTACTTC. Its translation is CSVGSRALYEQYF.

The chain carries TRBV12-5 and TRBJ2-7, with 8 bases fitting TRBD2. The germline CDR1 and CDR2 sequences are LGHNT and FRNRAP. Unmatched junction bases numbered 4, after V lost 3 bases and J lost 3 bases. This CDR3 is built from 14 residues. CDR3 coding DNA: TGTGCTAGTGGTTTCGGGGGGGCAGTCTACGAGCAGTACTTC. It yields the protein CASGFGGAVYEQYF.

This clonotype has just a few counts. The CDR3 coding sequence is TGCGCCAGCAGCCAAGATGGAGGGATTCAGCCCCAGCATTTT. Translating it yields CASSQDGGIQPQHF. The chain employs TRBV4-1 and TRBJ1-5; D uncertain. Germline values: CDR1 MGHRA, CDR2 YSYEKL. The CDR3 is 14 amino acids. V lost 0 bases and J lost 6, with 9 bases in between.

This clonotype was counted only a few times. The chain is built from TRBV27 and TRBJ2-7; TRBD2 agrees at 13 bases. There are 15 residues in the CDR3. Trimming at V came to 5 bases and at J to 5 bases, leaving 6 bases not matched to a gene. Germline assignment: CDR1 MNHEY and CDR2 SMNVEV (reference sequence). The CDR3 loop reads CASSKGLAGSNEQYF. The CDR3 bases are TGTGCCAGCAGTAAGGGACTAGCGGGGTCGAACGAGCAGTACTTC.

In its sample, this clonotype was seen many times. This chain links TRBV10-3 with TRBJ2-7, with TRBD1 matching 8 bases. V lost 10 bases and J lost 2; bases outside the gene matches: 10. The V gene's germline CDR1 is ENHRY and CDR2 SYGVKD. The CDR3 is 14 amino acids. The CDR3 sequence is CATMDRAVTYEQYF. CDR3 sequence (DNA): TGTGCCACCATGGACAGGGCCGTCACCTACGAGCAGTACTTC.

This clonotype showed up just once. The chain recombines TRBV7-9 with TRBJ1-4, with 9 nucleotides matching TRBD1. The ends lost 6 bases at V and 5 bases at J; junction bases unmatched: 10. The CDR3 is 16 residues long. Germline CDR1 reads SEHNR; CDR2 reads FQNEAQ (reference sequence). This CDR3 reads CASSYFFGTGNEKLFF. The CDR3 bases are TGTGCCAGCAGTTATTTTTTTGGGACAGGGAATGAAAAACTGTTTTTT.

This clonotype occurred many times. The gene calls are TRBV28 and TRBJ2-1, with a possible D match to TRBD2 (7 bases). Germline-derived CDR1 and CDR2 are MDHEN and SYDVKM. The CDR3 spans 14 residues. Trimming left V 5 bases short and J 8 bases short, with 16 bases between. CDR3 protein: CASSDFGGADEQFF. CDR3 nucleotides: TGTGCCAGCAGTGACTTTGGGGGGGCTGATGAGCAGTTCTTC.

This chain links TRBV28 with TRBJ1-1; 8 bases align to TRBD1. In germline, CDR1 is MDHEN, CDR2 SYDVKM. J was trimmed by 3 bases and V by 4 bases; bases with no gene match: 10. CDR3 length: 16 amino acids. The CDR3, as DNA: TGTGCCAGCAGTTATATCCCAGGGGGCACCTACACTGAAGCTTTCTTT. Protein product: CASSYIPGGTYTEAFF. Variable domain in full (rest from reference TRBV28 and TRBJ1-1): DVKVTQSSRYLVKRTGEKVFLECVQDMDHENMFWYRQDPGLGLRLIYFSYDVKMKEKGDIPEGYSVSREKKERFSLILESASTNQTSMYLCASSYIPGGTYTEAFFGQGTRLTVV.

This clonotype was detected ten times or more. This chain connects TRBV5-1 to TRBJ2-3; 11 bases are a match to TRBD2. This CDR3 spans 16 amino acids. The junction had 11 bases not matched to a gene; V was cut back by 5 bases and J by 6 bases. The germline CDR1 and CDR2 sequences are SGHRS and YFSETQ. The CDR3 DNA reads TGCGCCAGCAGAGATAGCGGGGGGGCTCTCACGGATACGCAGTATTTT. It codes for CASRDSGGALTDTQYF.

This clonotype was detected a few times. One end of the junction does not line up with germline, which may come from a read error. The rearrangement links TRBV7-2 to TRBJ2-3, with D unresolved. Germline CDR1 is SGHTA and CDR2 is FQGNSA. The CDR3 sequence is 13 residues long. The CDR3 reads CASNLFQRDTQYF. The DNA for the CDR3 is TGTGCCAGCAACTTATTTCAAAGGGATACGCAGTATTTT.

This clonotype was seen more than once but under ten times. J is TRBJ1-5 and V is TRBV5-1, with a weak D call TRBD1 (6 bases). This CDR3 has 16 residues. Trimming took 4 bases from V and 0 from J, leaving 14 bases between them. Germline V CDR1 and CDR2: SGHRS, YFSETQ. CDR3 DNA sequence: TGCGCCAGCAGCAGGGGGGGCGGTAATAGCAATCAGCCCCAGCATTTT. This sequence encodes CASSRGGGNSNQPQHF. The variable domain in full, with the rest retrieved from reference TRBV5-1 and TRBJ1-5, is KAGVTQTPRYLIKTRGQQVTLSCSPISGHRSVSWYQQTPGQGLQFLFEYFSETQRNKGNFPGRFSGRQFSNSRSEMNVSTLELGDSALYLCASSRGGGNSNQPQHFGDGTRLSIL.

This clonotype has a count of ten or more. The J gene is TRBJ1-2, the V gene TRBV28; D perhaps matches TRBD1 (6 bases). Germline-derived CDR1 and CDR2 are MDHEN and SYDVKM. Trimming removed 8 bases from V and 8 bases from J, with 24 bases in between. The CDR3 is 15 amino acids. The CDR3 sequence: CASGGLQGGLPGYTF. The CDR3 DNA reads TGTGCCAGCGGGGGGTTACAGGGAGGCCTTCCCGGCTACACCTTC.

This clonotype has at least ten counts. The chain links TRBV11-3 to TRBJ2-5, with 11 bases identical to TRBD2. There are 21 residues in the CDR3. Per the germline V gene, CDR1 is SGHNT and CDR2 is YENEEA. Losses at the gene ends were 3 bases for V and 1 base for J; bases not matched to a gene: 19. This chain's CDR3 is CASSFHALCPSGGPVQETQYF. For the CDR3, the DNA is TGTGCCAGCAGCTTCCACGCCCTTTGCCCTAGCGGGGGGCCTGTCCAAGAGACCCAGTACTTC.

In this sample, this clonotype turned up many times. The V and J genes are TRBV6-5 and TRBJ1-2; 7 bases align to TRBD1. This CDR3 has 15 residues. Germline V gives CDR1 MNHEY, CDR2 SVGAGI. V lost 2 bases to trimming and J lost 8 bases; unmatched junction nucleotides: 11. The CDR3 nucleotides are TGTGCCAGCAGTTACGCGCCCCTAGGGGGCGGGGGCTACACCTTC. This codes for CASSYAPLGGGGYTF.

There are many counts of this clonotype. The V call is TRBV28, the J call TRBJ1-2, with D perhaps TRBD1 (5 bases). V lost 5 bases and J 2 bases, leaving 12 bases between the germline ends. This CDR3 has 14 amino acids. The germline gives CDR1 MDHEN, CDR2 SYDVKM. The DNA of the CDR3 is TGTGCCAGCAGTCGACTTGGGGGGAACTATGGCTACACCTTC. It codes for CASSRLGGNYGYTF.

The rearrangement uses TRBV5-6 and TRBJ2-2; no reliable D call. The CDR3 is 14 residues long. Trimming removed 4 bases from V and 8 bases from J, with 15 bases in between. CDR1 is SGHDT, CDR2 YYEEEE, per germline. The CDR3 spells CASSPAWLFGELFF. CDR3 in DNA: TGTGCCAGCAGCCCTGCCTGGCTTTTTGGGGAGCTGTTTTTT.

This clonotype was seen repeatedly, ten times or more. The rearrangement joins TRBV29-1 to TRBJ1-1, with D possibly matching TRBD1 (6 bases). Germline V lookup: CDR1 SQVTM, CDR2 ANQGSEA. The V end lost 4 bases, the J end lost 1 base, and 13 bases lay between the germline ends. The CDR3 is 14 residues long. The CDR3 DNA follows: TGCAGCGTTGCCCCGGGACAAAAGAACACTGAAGCTTTCTTT. Translating it yields CSVAPGQKNTEAFF.

This clonotype was seen a single time. This chain links TRBV2 with TRBJ2-2; TRBD1 might be the D (6 bases). CDR3 length equals 16 residues. Trimming took 6 bases from V and 1 from J, leaving 15 bases between them. Germline V CDR1 and CDR2: SNHLY, FYNNEI. CDR3 sequence (DNA): TGTGCCAGCAGGGCCTCCGGGACACTGAACACCGGGGAGCTGTTTTTT. Its protein product is CASRASGTLNTGELFF.

This clonotype was observed at least ten times. This chain joins TRBV12-3 or TRBV12-4 and TRBJ2-3; D tentatively fits TRBD1 or TRBD2 (5 bases each). V shed 6 bases and J shed 1 base, with 11 bases lying between them. This CDR3 has 14 residues. CDR3 sequence (DNA): TGTGCCAGCAGGAGGGCAGGGCGCACAGATACGCAGTATTTT. This sequence encodes CASRRAGRTDTQYF.